A single sample is the source of the 16 T cell receptor beta chains below, sequenced in a study of blood T cell repertoires in COVID-19. Profiling relied on immunoSEQ multiplex PCR, and the TCRdb table lists in-frame clones only, not all of them. The data show some 150,000 clones, about 83% seen once. The sequenced sample consisted of peripheral blood. The receptor set was obtained from a man aged 35-49 years who had recovered from COVID-19.

The chain couples TRBV3-1 (or the pseudogene TRBV3-2) to TRBJ2-1; 14 bases are a match to TRBD2. The CDR3 covers 15 residues. The germline V gene has CDR1 LGHDT and CDR2 YNNKEL (reference sequence). The V gene end was trimmed by 4 bases and the J gene end by 8 bases; junction bases not matched to a gene: 4. CDR3 residues: CASSPGTSGSYEQFF. For the CDR3, the DNA is TGTGCCAGCAGCCCCGGGACTAGCGGGAGTTATGAGCAGTTCTTC.

This clone came up a few times. Compared with germline, one end of the junction differs, possibly owing to a read error. The chain combines TRBV10-3 with TRBJ2-7; D is possibly TRBD2 (6 bases). Germline V gene data show CDR1 as ENHRY and CDR2 as SYGVKD. This CDR3 spans 9 amino acids. The CDR3 region has the DNA TGTGCCATCAAGGGACTGGTGATCTTC. Translated, it gives CAIKGLVIF.

V usage is TRBV28 and J usage is TRBJ2-7; TRBD1 agrees at 12 bases. V shed 7 bases and J 6 bases; nucleotides not matched to a gene: 10. CDR1 MDHEN and CDR2 SYDVKM come from the germline V gene. The CDR3 sequence is 15 residues long. The CDR3 loop is CASKTTGTGGGEQYF. The CDR3 coding sequence is TGTGCCAGCAAAACCACCGGGACAGGGGGCGGCGAGCAGTACTTC. Supplemented by reference TRBV28 and TRBJ2-7, the full variable domain reads DVKVTQSSRYLVKRTGEKVFLECVQDMDHENMFWYRQDPGLGLRLIYFSYDVKMKEKGDIPEGYSVSREKKERFSLILESASTNQTSMYLCASKTTGTGGGEQYFGPGTRLTVT.

The chain links TRBV28 to TRBJ2-7; maybe TRBD2 (6 bases). The CDR3 contains 14 residues. Germline CDR1 reads MDHEN; CDR2 reads SYDVKM. V was clipped by 2 bases and J by 6 bases, with 14 bases between them. CDR3 loop: CASSLTRTIREQYF. DNA of the CDR3: TGTGCCAGCAGTTTAACCCGGACTATCCGCGAGCAGTACTTC.

This chain connects TRBV28 to TRBJ1-5, with D tentatively TRBD1 (5 bases). CDR1 MDHEN and CDR2 SYDVKM come from the germline V gene. Deletions cut 1 base from V and 3 bases from J, with 10 bases between. This CDR3 comprises 15 residues. The CDR3 region has the DNA TGTGCCAGCAGTTTATTAGGCAGGGACAATCAGCCCCAGCATTTT. It codes for CASSLLGRDNQPQHF.

CDR3 coding DNA: TGTGCCAGCAGCCAAGAGGGACAGGGTGACTATGGCTACACCTTC. Translating gives CASSQEGQGDYGYTF. The chain couples TRBV4-2 to TRBJ1-2; 9 nucleotides align to TRBD1. This CDR3 is built from 15 residues. Looked up from germline, CDR1 is LGHNA and CDR2 is YNFKEQ. V shed 0 bases, J shed 3 bases, and the junction held 2 bases outside the gene matches.

V usage is TRBV11-2 and J usage is TRBJ1-5; D may be TRBD1 (5 bases). The CDR3 is 13 residues long. In germline, CDR1 is SGHAT, CDR2 FQNNGV. Between the trimmed V and J ends, which lost 0 bases and 7 bases, there was a span of 7 bases. As DNA, the CDR3 is TGTGCCAGCAGCTTAGACAGGGCCCAGCCCCAGCATTTT. Protein product: CASSLDRAQPQHF.

J is TRBJ2-7 and V is TRBV6-4; 9 nucleotides agree with TRBD2. CDR1 MRHNA and CDR2 SNTAGT come from the germline V gene. J gave up 3 bases and V 6 bases, and 15 bases lay outside the gene matches. The length of the CDR3 is 17 residues. DNA of the CDR3: TGTGCCAGCAGCCCGGCCGCGGGAGGGCCTAGTGTCTACGAGCAGTACTTC. The encoded protein is CASSPAAGGPSVYEQYF.

The chain combines TRBV12-3 or TRBV12-4 with TRBJ2-3, with TRBD2 matching over 7 bases. The length of the CDR3 is 12 residues. J gave up 8 bases and V 6 bases, and 5 bases lay outside the gene matches. CDR3 region: CASSRLAATQYF. Written as DNA, the CDR3 is TGTGCCAGCAGCAGACTAGCTGCTACGCAGTATTTT.

The chain uses TRBV7-9 and TRBJ2-5; TRBD1 matches 9 bases. Losses at the gene ends were 4 bases for V and 7 bases for J; bases not matched to a gene: 7. Per the germline V gene, CDR1 is SEHNR and CDR2 is FQNEAQ (reference sequence). This CDR3 has 14 residues. CDR3 sequence (DNA): TGTGCCAGCAGCTCGGGACAGGGCTTAGGGACCCAGTACTTC. Translated: CASSSGQGLGTQYF.

This rearrangement joins TRBV3-1 (or the pseudogene TRBV3-2) to TRBJ1-3; D not certain. The germline gives CDR1 LGHDT, CDR2 YNNKEL (reference sequence). The length of the CDR3 is 14 residues. The ends were cut back, 3 bases at V and 1 base at J, with 7 bases in the middle. The CDR3 sequence: CASSHSPSGNTIYF. DNA of the CDR3: TGTGCCAGCAGCCACTCCCCTTCTGGAAACACCATATATTTT.

The chain recombines TRBV6-6 with TRBJ2-7; 10 nucleotides align to TRBD2. The V gene end was trimmed by 8 bases and the J gene end by 5 bases; junction bases not matched to a gene: 12. Germline loops: CDR1 MNHNY, CDR2 SVGAGI (reference sequence). There are 15 residues in the CDR3. The CDR3 nucleotides are TGTGCCAGCGGGGGGAATAGCGGGAGGTTCCACGAGCAGTACTTC. Translation gives CASGGNSGRFHEQYF.

This clone was detected once. The chain couples TRBV18 to TRBJ1-1, with D tentatively TRBD1 (5 bases). V lost 1 base, J lost 12 bases, and 15 bases lay in between. This CDR3 comprises 13 residues. Germline V CDR1 and CDR2: KGHSH, LQKENI. This chain's CDR3 is CASSPRVGGFSFF. CDR3 DNA sequence: TGTGCCAGCTCACCACGGGTGGGGGGGTTCTCTTTCTTT.

The V gene is TRBV7-6, the J gene TRBJ2-1, with 10 nucleotides matching TRBD1. V trimming: 3 bases; J trimming: 10 bases; junction bases outside the gene matches: 18. CDR1 is SGHVS, CDR2 FNYEAQ, per germline. This CDR3 region has 18 residues. In nucleotides, the CDR3 is TGTGCCAGCAGCTTTACCCCCGCGGGACAGGGGTCCGCCGGGGAGCAGTTCTTC. This codes for CASSFTPAGQGSAGEQFF.

The chain couples TRBV7-9 to TRBJ1-6; D remains ambiguous. Trimming pared 6 bases from V and 4 bases from J, leaving 10 bases between. The CDR3 extends over 14 amino acids. From germline, CDR1 is SEHNR and CDR2 FQNEAQ (reference sequence). The CDR3 nucleotides are TGTGCCAGCAGTCAGACATCATATAATTCACCCCTCCACTTT. It specifies CASSQTSYNSPLHF.

V is TRBV12-3 or TRBV12-4 and J is TRBJ2-1, with TRBD1 matching 8 bases. The CDR3 consists of 13 residues. V shed 2 bases, J shed 9 bases, and the junction held 3 bases outside the gene matches. The CDR3 DNA is TGTGCCAGCAGTTTAACAGGGGGGACTGAGCAGTTCTTC. It encodes CASSLTGGTEQFF.